The clone carrying this T cell receptor beta chain occurred many times. Its antigen is currently unknown. MiXCR re-clonotyped the PCR reads for TCRdb. The table records approximately 20,000 clones, 30% to 40% of them present only once. Prior to thyroid surgery, none of the patients had received any treatment. Germline V lookup: CDR1 GTSNPN, CDR2 SVGIG (reference sequence). V gave up 5 bases and J gave up 4 bases; unmatched junction bases: 8. The CDR3 is 15 residues long. The data were obtained in a study of metastatic and nonmetastatic thyroid tumors. About the study: Thyroid patients, malignant and benign, had repertoires compared across blood and tumor or nodule tissue.

General study findings and limits: It was reported that TCR beta diversity was significantly higher in malignant thyroid tumors than benign nodules, in blood and tumor.

The clonotype comes from a male donor with papillary thyroid cancer or a benign thyroid nodule (not recorded which). Some clones in this sample may be carry-over from other donors' samples. The sequenced material came from tumor tissue. The genes are TRBV30 and TRBJ2-4; the match to TRBD2 covers 10 bases. The CDR3 coding sequence is TGTGCCTGGGCTAGCGGGAGTCTACTGAAAAACATTCAGTACTTC. Protein sequence: CAWASGSLLKNIQYF.